A selection of T cell receptor beta chains follows, all from one sample in a study of CD8+ T cells in alopecia areata. This table comes from immunoSEQ multiplex PCR, and its TCRdb copy is limited to in-frame clones, with some not included. Found here are hundreds of thousands of clones, over 60% of them singletons; the top ten hold approximately 1.2%. Sample: CD4+ T cells sorted from blood, taken at week 44, from a patient treated with tofacitinib. All receptors come from a human donor with alopecia areata. Both conserved end residues are part of each CDR3. A D gene is named only where the DNA matches it firmly. Clone size, where shown, is once, few, many, or a class for clones that have expanded.

v_gene,d_gene,j_gene,abundance,CDR3aa,CDR3nt
TRBV2,.,TRBJ1-5,.,CASKQGPPRNQPQHF,TGTGCCAGCAAACAGGGCCCACCACGAAATCAGCCCCAGCATTTT
TRBV2,.,TRBJ2-7,few,CASVLDPSSYEQYF,TGTGCCAGCGTATTGGACCCGAGCTCCTACGAGCAGTACTTC
TRBV6-6,TRBD1,TRBJ1-5,.,CASSRDRGSDQPQHF,TGTGCCAGCAGTCGGGACAGGGGGTCGGATCAGCCCCAGCATTTT
TRBV4-1,.,TRBJ1-4,.,CASSQDGATNEKLFF,TGCGCCAGCAGCCAAGATGGGGCAACTAATGAAAAACTGTTTTTT
TRBV2,.,TRBJ2-3,once,CASSVGLSTDTQYF,TGTGCCAGCAGTGTAGGACTCTCCACAGATACGCAGTATTTT
TRBV5-1,.,TRBJ2-7,once,CASSRPDGYEQYF,TGCGCCAGCAGCCGTCCGGACGGCTACGAGCAGTACTTC
TRBV25-1,.,TRBJ1-6,.,CASSGGANNSPLHF,TGTGCCAGCAGTGGGGGGGCCAACAATTCACCCCTCCACTTT
TRBV7-2,TRBD1,TRBJ1-1,few,CASSFDRGGGNTEAFF,TGTGCCAGCAGCTTCGACAGGGGAGGGGGGAACACTGAAGCTTTCTTT
TRBV6-1,.,TRBJ1-5,.,CASSETQPQHF,TGTGCCAGCAGTGAAACTCAGCCCCAGCATTTT
TRBV29-1,.,TRBJ1-1,.,CSVQNGGNTEAFF,TGCAGCGTTCAAAATGGTGGAAACACTGAAGCTTTCTTT
TRBV30,.,TRBJ2-7,few,CASLTVSYEQYF,TGTGCGTCATTGACAGTCTCCTACGAGCAGTACTTC
TRBV30,.,TRBJ2-6,.,CAWQQDSGANVLTF,TGTGCCTGGCAGCAAGACTCTGGGGCCAACGTCCTGACTTTC
TRBV10-3,.,TRBJ1-2,.,CAISEGQGNYGYTF,TGTGCCATCAGTGAGGGGCAGGGGAACTATGGCTACACCTTC
TRBV7-6,.,TRBJ1-3,.,CASSMSGSSGNTIYF,TGTGCCAGCAGCATGTCGGGGAGCTCTGGAAACACCATATATTTT
TRBV2,TRBD1,TRBJ2-3,.,CASSETGTRTDTQYF,TGTGCCAGCAGTGAGACAGGGACCCGCACAGATACGCAGTATTTT
TRBV10-3,.,TRBJ2-3,.,CAIGDPDTQYF,TGTGCCATCGGGGACCCAGATACGCAGTATTTT
TRBV11-2,.,TRBJ2-6,.,CASSSQGSSGANVLTF,TGTGCCAGCAGCTCCCAGGGGAGCTCTGGGGCCAACGTCCTGACTTTC
TRBV29-1,.,TRBJ1-1,.,CSVETGHTEAFF,TGCAGCGTTGAAACAGGGCACACTGAAGCTTTCTTT
TRBV6-1,.,TRBJ1-1,.,CASSDPGNTEAFF,TGTGCCAGCAGTGACCCGGGGAACACTGAAGCTTTCTTT
TRBV9,TRBD1,TRBJ2-6,.,CASGQGSSGANVLTF,TGTGCCAGTGGACAGGGGAGCTCTGGGGCCAACGTCCTGACTTTC
TRBV7-7,.,TRBJ2-7,.,CASSKDPSSYEQYF,TGTGCCAGCAGCAAGGACCCGAGCTCCTACGAGCAGTACTTC
TRBV5-1,TRBD1,TRBJ2-4,.,CASSPQGAHQNIQYF,TGCGCCAGCAGCCCACAGGGGGCGCACCAAAACATTCAGTACTTC
TRBV6-1,.,TRBJ1-1,.,CAGSRERNTEAFF,TGTGCCGGCTCCAGGGAGCGGAACACTGAAGCTTTCTTT
TRBV6-5,TRBD1,TRBJ2-5,few,CASSVQGAWETQYF,TGTGCCAGCAGTGTGCAGGGGGCGTGGGAGACCCAGTACTTC
TRBV10-1,.,TRBJ2-6,.,CASSAITGANVLTF,TGCGCCAGCAGTGCGATAACTGGGGCCAACGTCCTGACTTTC
TRBV6-5,.,TRBJ1-1,.,CASSARDEGTEAFF,TGTGCCAGCAGTGCCCGGGACGAGGGCACTGAAGCTTTCTTT
TRBV29-1,.,TRBJ1-5,.,CSVEEGGNQPQHF,TGCAGCGTTGAAGAGGGCGGGAATCAGCCCCAGCATTTT
TRBV7-2,.,TRBJ1-2,.,CASSLEAIGNYGYTF,TGTGCCAGCAGCTTAGAGGCAATAGGAAACTATGGCTACACCTTC
TRBV29-1,TRBD2,TRBJ2-3,.,CSVGIAGGPGDTQYF,TGCAGCGTTGGGATAGCGGGGGGGCCCGGGGATACGCAGTATTTT
TRBV10-3,.,TRBJ1-2,.,CAINQRGTNGGYTF,TGTGCCATCAACCAAAGAGGGACTAACGGTGGCTACACCTTC
TRBV29-1,TRBD1,TRBJ1-2,.,CSARTGDGYTF,TGCAGCGCCCGGACAGGGGATGGCTACACCTTC
TRBV5-1,.,TRBJ2-3,.,CASSLGSQSSTDTQYF,TGCGCCAGCAGCTTGGGCAGTCAGTCCAGCACAGATACGCAGTATTTT
TRBV7-8,TRBD1,TRBJ2-7,.,CASSFGTGVNGYEQYF,TGTGCCAGCAGCTTTGGGACAGGGGTGAACGGGTACGAGCAGTACTTC
TRBV27,TRBD1,TRBJ1-2,few,CASSSRQGRNTNYGYTF,TGTGCCAGCAGTTCCCGACAGGGGCGTAACACTAACTATGGCTACACCTTC
TRBV4-3,.,TRBJ1-6,.,CASSQVQGHSNSPLHF,TGCGCCAGCAGCCAAGTCCAGGGACATTCGAATTCACCCCTCCACTTT
TRBV19,.,TRBJ1-5,.,CASSRNRGNQPQHF,TGTGCCAGTAGTCGGAACAGGGGCAATCAGCCCCAGCATTTT